A selection of T cell receptor beta chains follows, all from one sample in a study of cytomegalovirus exposure and HLA in healthy donors. The table came from immunoSEQ multiplex PCR; TCRdb's copy has only in-frame clones and leaves some out. This sample yields around 130,000 clones, of which 84% are seen a single time; less than 3% belongs to the top ten. The sample consisted of PBMCs. These receptors came from a man aged 45-60 years in good health and CMV-seronegative. Each CDR3 is given with its conserved first and last residue. A D gene is named only where the DNA matches it firmly. The listing skips clone size in some rows; elsewhere it reads once, few, many or a size class.

clone size	V gene	D gene	J gene	CDR3 protein	CDR3 DNA
.	TRBV6-5	.	TRBJ1-1	CASSYFGRGPEAFF	TGTGCCAGCAGTTACTTTGGCAGGGGCCCTGAAGCTTTCTTT
.	TRBV7-9	TRBD1	TRBJ1-5	CASSLGQDMGQPQHF	TGTGCCAGCAGTCTCGGACAGGATATGGGACAGCCCCAGCATTTT
.	TRBV7-2	.	TRBJ1-3	CASSLGSPGNTIYF	TGTGCCAGCAGCTTGGGGAGCCCTGGAAACACCATATATTTT
few	TRBV10-3	.	TRBJ2-7	CAISESLVGDSSYEQYF	TGTGCCATCAGTGAGTCCTTAGTAGGGGATAGCTCCTACGAGCAGTACTTC
.	TRBV4-2	.	TRBJ2-5	CASSQDLETQYF	TGTGCCAGCAGCCAAGATCTCGAGACCCAGTACTTC
few	TRBV7-8	.	TRBJ1-2	CASSSPGNSIYGYTF	TGTGCCAGCAGCTCGCCGGGAAATTCAATCTATGGCTACACCTTC
few	TRBV9	.	TRBJ1-2	CASSVDAVNYGYTF	TGTGCCAGCAGCGTAGATGCAGTAAACTATGGCTACACCTTC
.	TRBV14	.	TRBJ2-5	CASSKGELRTQYF	TGTGCCAGCAGCAAGGGGGAACTCAGGACCCAGTACTTC
.	TRBV5-1	.	TRBJ2-5	CASSHGTSYQETQYF	TGCGCCAGCAGCCACGGGACATCGTACCAAGAGACCCAGTACTTC
.	TRBV7-2	TRBD2	TRBJ2-2	CASRPSGGNTGELFF	TGTGCCAGCAGACCAAGCGGGGGGAACACCGGGGAGCTGTTTTTT
.	TRBV11-2	.	TRBJ1-1	CASSLGGNTEAFF	TGTGCCAGCAGCCTGGGGGGGAACACTGAAGCTTTCTTT
.	TRBV30	TRBD1	TRBJ1-6	CAWSPPDRGWRYNSPLHF	TGTGCCTGGAGCCCCCCGGACAGGGGGTGGAGATATAATTCACCCCTCCACTTT
.	TRBV10-3	.	TRBJ2-6	CAIRRTPGQDSGANVLTF	TGTGCCATCAGACGGACTCCGGGACAAGACTCTGGGGCCAACGTCCTGACTTTC
.	TRBV19	TRBD1	TRBJ2-7	CASTGTGRTYEQYF	TGTGCCAGTACCGGGACAGGGAGAACCTACGAGCAGTACTTC
.	TRBV6-6	.	TRBJ2-4	CASTNWGVGVQYF	TGTGCCAGCACCAATTGGGGAGTTGGTGTTCAGTACTTC
.	TRBV6-6	TRBD1	TRBJ2-7	CASSGTGGVYEQYF	TGTGCCAGCAGCGGGACAGGGGGTGTTTACGAGCAGTACTTC
.	TRBV11-2	TRBD2	TRBJ2-1	CASSPGLAGENEQFF	TGTGCCAGCAGCCCAGGACTAGCGGGGGAGAATGAGCAGTTCTTC
.	TRBV5-6	TRBD1	TRBJ1-6	CASSFTGTGGIDSPLHF	TGTGCCAGCAGCTTCACCGGGACAGGGGGGATTGATTCACCCCTCCACTTT